Reported below is one T cell receptor beta chain. Trimming stripped 6 bases from V and 7 bases from J, with 13 bases between. The CDR3 length is 13 residues. This specimen belongs to a study of blood T cell repertoires in COVID-19. In the study overall: T cells, B-cell-depleted T cells, or PBMCs supplied cDNA or gDNA.

Sequencing was performed with immunoSEQ multiplex PCR; in TCRdb, only in-frame clones are kept and a portion is missing. The table has 75,000 to 100,000 clones, 82% seen once; the top ten hold about 7%. The sequence was obtained from a man aged 45-60 years with active or convalescent COVID-19. Sequenced input: peripheral blood. The genes are TRBV12-3 or TRBV12-4 and TRBJ1-5; weak D call: TRBD1 (6 bases). In DNA, the CDR3 is TGTGCCAGCAGCCCAGCCGACAGGCAGCCCCAGCATTTT. Translating it yields CASSPADRQPQHF.